The rows below give T cell receptor beta chains drawn from one sample of a study of cytomegalovirus exposure and HLA in healthy donors. Sequencing used immunoSEQ multiplex PCR; TCRdb keeps in-frame clones, though not all of them. The sample yields around 160,000 clones, 65% to 90% seen once. Sequenced input: PBMCs. These receptors originate from a human donor in good health. Each CDR3 is given with its conserved first and last residue. The D gene is left open where the match is weak.

v_call,d_call,cdr3_aa
TRBV29-1,TRBD1,CSVSQGARTGELFF
TRBV6-6,.,CASRSTGYSYNEQFF
TRBV18,TRBD1,CASSPTGNGNTIYF
TRBV5-6,TRBD1,CASSLFVSGQGSNYGYTF
TRBV6-5,.,CASSYSAGQTQYF
TRBV5-4,TRBD1,CASGNTGGIASPLHF
TRBV7-8,TRBD1,CASSLSTGWQPQHF
TRBV19,.,CASSNQLRGFEQYF
TRBV5-1,TRBD2,CASSSGAGGHYNEQFF
TRBV27,.,CASSLVGAYNSPLHF
TRBV7-9,.,CASSLGLNYGYTF
TRBV7-2,.,CASSSRGGGFNEQFF
TRBV5-4,TRBD1,CASMGQVDDTQYF
TRBV5-4,TRBD2,CASSLGGGAGGPGQYF
TRBV27,TRBD1,CASSLRGTAGNTIYF
TRBV5-1,.,CASSPTSGPTEDSPLHF
TRBV4-3,TRBD2,CASSHASGGSYEQYF
TRBV7-6,TRBD1,CASSPWDRFSF
TRBV9,TRBD1,CASSVAGGPGNTIYF
TRBV6-5,.,CASSVPGMGTGELFF
TRBV4-2,.,CASSQDIFPTDYGYTF
TRBV29-1,.,CSVEYPYGADGYTF
TRBV7-9,.,CASSPPGGASGNTIYF
TRBV5-6,TRBD1,CASSSGQGGSYNEQFF